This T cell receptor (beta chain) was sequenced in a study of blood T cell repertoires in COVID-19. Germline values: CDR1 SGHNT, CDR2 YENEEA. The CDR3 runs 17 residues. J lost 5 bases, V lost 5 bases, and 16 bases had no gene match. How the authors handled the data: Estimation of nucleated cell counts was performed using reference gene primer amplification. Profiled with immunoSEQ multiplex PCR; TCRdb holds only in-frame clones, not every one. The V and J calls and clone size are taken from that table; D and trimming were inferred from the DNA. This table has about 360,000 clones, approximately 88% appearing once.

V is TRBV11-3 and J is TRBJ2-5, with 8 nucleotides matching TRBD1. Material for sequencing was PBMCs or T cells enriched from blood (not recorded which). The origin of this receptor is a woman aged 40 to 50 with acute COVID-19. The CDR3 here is CASSPRTGQGASETQYF. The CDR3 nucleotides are TGTGCCAGCAGCCCGAGAACCGGGCAGGGGGCCTCCGAGACCCAGTACTTC.